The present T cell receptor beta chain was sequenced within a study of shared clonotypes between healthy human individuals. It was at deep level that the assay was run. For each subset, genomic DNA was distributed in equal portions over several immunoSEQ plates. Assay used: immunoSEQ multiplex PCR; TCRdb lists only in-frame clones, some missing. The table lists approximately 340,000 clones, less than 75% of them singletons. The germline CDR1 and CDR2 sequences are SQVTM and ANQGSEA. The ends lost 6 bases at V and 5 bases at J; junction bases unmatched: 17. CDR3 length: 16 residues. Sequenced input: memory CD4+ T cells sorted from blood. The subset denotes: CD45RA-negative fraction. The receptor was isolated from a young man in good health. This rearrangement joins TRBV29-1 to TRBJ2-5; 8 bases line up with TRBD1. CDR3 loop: CSVRPLMTGAGETQYF. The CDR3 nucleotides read TGCAGCGTCCGACCCCTTATGACAGGGGCTGGGGAGACCCAGTACTTC.